This T cell receptor beta chain is drawn from a study of T-cell memory formation after mild COVID-19 (dated by TCRdb to about 2021). Regarding the research as a whole: Most TCR sequence clusters were specific to one of the two donors. Longitudinal TCRalpha and TCRbeta repertoire sequencing tracked T-cell clones expanding and contracting after mild COVID-19 in two donors. Two young, previously healthy adult volunteers made up the cohort, one male and one female. What the study reported, not specific to this receptor: SARS-CoV-2 specificity of the second-wave clones peaking on day 37 was not confirmed. From day 15 to 85, contracting clones showed balanced CD4/CD8 phenotypes, whereas a second wave of clones that expanded from day 15 to 37 leaned towards CD4+. Only a couple of mild cases were covered by the study, and larger cohorts that include severe cases with pre-infection samples were considered necessary. Contracting CD4+ clones were located mainly in the CM and EM memory subsets, whereas CD8+ clones were found to be enriched in EMRA. Some responding clones were detected in pre-infection memory, suggesting pre-existing cross-reactive memory T cells joined the SARS-CoV-2 response.

Ficoll-Paque density gradient centrifugation was the method used to isolate PBMCs. The germline V gene supplies CDR1 SGHAT and CDR2 FQNNGV. Germline trimming: 2 bases from V, 5 bases from J; junction bases outside gene matches: 18. The CDR3, from cysteine to phenylalanine, totals 20 residues. The CDR3 DNA has 60 bases and is translated from base 1. As to this clonotype: There is no known antigen for this receptor. The record has no base qualities; no much larger clone is one base away.

TCRdb shows the sequencer as Illumina NovaSeq 6000. cDNA libraries for TCRalpha and TCRbeta were prepared by 5'RACE using constant-segment primers, with sample barcodes and unique molecular identifiers added. RNA was extracted from every sample with Trizol reagent. Library amplification was performed in two PCR steps, and a second sample barcode and Illumina TruSeq adapters were introduced in the second step. The libraries were sequenced on an Illumina NovaSeq using 2 x 150 bp paired-end reads. For the original study's pipeline: The reads were demultiplexed and collapsed into UMI-guided consensus sequences using migec v1.2.7. Using mixcr v2.1.11, UMI consensuses were aligned to TRA and TRB V and J templates and then assembled into clonotypes. A clonotype was counted as expanded or contracted only if both edgeR and NoisET called the change significant, with noise models trained on biological replicates. For edgeR calls, the thresholds were a false discovery rate-adjusted p below 0.01 and a log2 fold-change of 1. As an exploratory analysis of dynamics, max-normalized trajectories of the 1000 most abundant clonotypes were examined with PCA combined with hierarchical clustering. Each responding clone was given a CD4 or CD8 phenotype based on the CD4+ and CD8+ repertoires, which had been sequenced separately. TCRdb reprocessing: public reads trimmed at Q25 with fastp, clones called with MiXCR, in-frame beta chains kept. One record per CDR3 amino acid sequence lists the most common genes and DNA. The V and J calls were not made by the authors but by TCRdb's processing. This sample lists hundreds of thousands of distinct CDR3 sequences; 28% were detected once. The ten largest clones add up to 13% of the sample.

This chain joins TRBV11-2 to TRBJ2-1; TRBD2 matches 10 bases in the middle. Sequencing input: PBMCs or a T cell subset sorted from them (not recorded which). The source is an adult woman who had mild COVID-19 (a few samples of this study predate the infection). The sample titles of this study are shuffled in the database, so cell type and time point are left out; the donor was told from shared clones. The DNA sequence reads TGTGCCAGCAGCTTAACTAGGCTAGCGGGGGCCGTACGCAGGGACAATGAGCAGTTCTTC. This gives the protein CASSLTRLAGAVRRDNEQFF. With the rest looked up from the reference TRBV11-2 and TRBJ2-1 genes rather than sequenced, the full variable domain is EAGVAQSPRYKIIEKRQSVAFWCNPISGHATLYWYQQILGQGPKLLIQFQNNGVVDDSQLPKDRFSAERLKGVDSTLKIQPAKLEDSAVYLCASSLTRLAGAVRRDNEQFFGPGTRLTVL.